This TCR beta chain came from a study of shared clonotypes between healthy human individuals. Some clones are missing from TCRdb's copy, which holds only in-frame ones; the method was immunoSEQ multiplex PCR. This sample has more than 2,000,000 clones, with more than 80% found just once. The germline gives CDR1 SGHRS, CDR2 YFSETQ. V gave up 0 bases and J gave up 16 bases; unmatched junction bases: 18. The CDR3 runs to 17 residues. This clone was found once. What was sequenced was naive CD4+ T cells sorted from blood. As for subset: CD45RA+ positively selected. V gene TRBV5-1 combines with J gene TRBJ2-1; 11 nucleotides agree with TRBD2. The clonotype comes from a man aged 18 to 30 in good health. In nucleotides, the CDR3 is TGCGCCAGCAGCTTGGGCTCTGGGACTAGCGGAACGAACTTTCGATTCTTC. Translation: CASSLGSGTSGTNFRFF.